These 4 T cell receptor beta chains share one sample of origin, sequenced in a study of blood T cell repertoires in COVID-19. Profiling relied on immunoSEQ multiplex PCR, and the TCRdb table lists in-frame clones only, not all of them. The table records about 190,000 clones, about 85% of them present only once. The sequenced material came from peripheral blood. Every receptor here comes from a man between 25 and 39 years old with acute or convalescent COVID-19.

The chain couples TRBV5-1 to TRBJ1-3, with no clear D. From germline, CDR1 is SGHRS and CDR2 YFSETQ. V lost 4 bases, J lost 1 base, and 12 bases lay in between. This CDR3 comprises 15 residues. As DNA, the CDR3 is TGCGCCAGCAGCCCTACCCCGGGATCTGGAAACACCATATATTTT. Amino acid sequence: CASSPTPGSGNTIYF.

The chain recombines TRBV3-1 (or the pseudogene TRBV3-2) with TRBJ1-1; 7 positions match TRBD1. Losses at the gene ends were 3 bases for V and 3 bases for J; bases not matched to a gene: 13. Germline CDR1 is LGHDT and CDR2 is YNNKEL (reference sequence). The CDR3 has 17 amino acids. The CDR3 sequence is CASSHPQGGQLYTEAFF. The CDR3 bases are TGTGCCAGCAGCCACCCTCAGGGGGGACAGTTGTACACTGAAGCTTTCTTT.

This clone appeared once. This chain's CDR3 is CASSSWTNGNTIYF. The CDR3 bases are TGTGCCAGCAGCTCCTGGACAAATGGAAACACCATATATTTT. The chain links TRBV11-2 to TRBJ1-3; D perhaps matches TRBD1 (5 bases). In germline, CDR1 is SGHAT, CDR2 FQNNGV. V lost 4 bases to trimming and J lost 3 bases, with 10 bases between them. The CDR3 extends over 14 amino acids.

The chain employs TRBV11-2 and TRBJ2-1, with 7 bases matching TRBD2. Germline V gives CDR1 SGHAT, CDR2 FQNNGV. The CDR3 has 16 amino acids. V gave up 0 bases and J gave up 8 bases; unmatched junction bases: 10. CDR3 in DNA: TGTGCCAGCAGCTTAGAGGTGGGGGGGTTGGTCCATGAGCAGTTCTTC. Translating gives CASSLEVGGLVHEQFF.